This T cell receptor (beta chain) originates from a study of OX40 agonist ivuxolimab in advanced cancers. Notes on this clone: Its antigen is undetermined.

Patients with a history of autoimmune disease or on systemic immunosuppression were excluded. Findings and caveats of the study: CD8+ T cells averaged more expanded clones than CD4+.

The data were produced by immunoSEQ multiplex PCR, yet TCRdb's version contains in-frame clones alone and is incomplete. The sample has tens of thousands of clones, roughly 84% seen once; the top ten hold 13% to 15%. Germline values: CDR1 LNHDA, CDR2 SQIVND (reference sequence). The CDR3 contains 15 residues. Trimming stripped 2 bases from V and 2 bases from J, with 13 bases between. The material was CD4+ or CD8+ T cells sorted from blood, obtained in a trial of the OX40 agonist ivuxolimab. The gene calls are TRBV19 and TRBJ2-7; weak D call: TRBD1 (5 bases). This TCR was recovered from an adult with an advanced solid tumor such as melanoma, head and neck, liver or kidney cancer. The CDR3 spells CASSISEGAAYEQYF. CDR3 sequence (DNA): TGTGCCAGTAGTATAAGTGAAGGGGCGGCCTACGAGCAGTACTTC.